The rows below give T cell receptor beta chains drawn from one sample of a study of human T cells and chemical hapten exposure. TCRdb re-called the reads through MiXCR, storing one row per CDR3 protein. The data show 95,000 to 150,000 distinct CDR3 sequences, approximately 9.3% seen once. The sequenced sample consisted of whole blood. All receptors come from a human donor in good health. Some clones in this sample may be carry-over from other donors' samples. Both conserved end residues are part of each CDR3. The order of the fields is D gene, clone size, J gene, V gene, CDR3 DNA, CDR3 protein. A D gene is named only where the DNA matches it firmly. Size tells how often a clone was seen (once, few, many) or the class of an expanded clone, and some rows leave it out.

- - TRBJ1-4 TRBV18 TGTGCCAGCTCACCTCAACCAGGAGAAAAACTGTTTTTT CASSPQPGEKLFF
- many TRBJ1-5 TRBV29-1 TGCAGCGTTGAAGAGGGGGGCGGCAATCAGCCCCAGCATTTT CSVEEGGGNQPQHF
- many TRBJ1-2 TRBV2 TGTGCCAGCAGTGCAGGGGAGAGCCTCTATGGCTACACCTTC CASSAGESLYGYTF
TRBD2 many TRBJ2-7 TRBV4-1 TGCGCCAGCAGCCAAGGGCTAGCGGGGGCCTACGAGCAGTACTTC CASSQGLAGAYEQYF
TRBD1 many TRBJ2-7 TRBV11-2 TGTGCCAGCAGCGCTGGGACAGGGGACGTTGAGCAGTACTTC CASSAGTGDVEQYF
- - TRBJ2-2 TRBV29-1 TGCAGCGTTGCGAACTGGGAGACCGGGGAGCTGTTTTTT CSVANWETGELFF
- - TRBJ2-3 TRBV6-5 TGTGCCAGCAGTTACGGGGAAACCACAGATACGCAGTATTTT CASSYGETTDTQYF
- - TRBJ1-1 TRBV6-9 TGTGCCAGCAGTTATGAATGGAACACTGAAGCTTTCTTT CASSYEWNTEAFF
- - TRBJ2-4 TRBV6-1 TGTGCCAGCAGTGATACGAGAGCCAAAAACATTCAGTACTTC CASSDTRAKNIQYF
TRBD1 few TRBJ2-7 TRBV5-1 TGCGCCAGCAGCACACGACAGGGCGCGCCACTCTACGAGCAGTACTTC CASSTRQGAPLYEQYF
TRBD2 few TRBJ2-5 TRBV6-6 TGTGCCAGCAGTCCGACTAGCGGCCAAGAGACCCAGTACTTC CASSPTSGQETQYF
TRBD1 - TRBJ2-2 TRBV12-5 TGTGCTAGTGGTCTCAGACAGGGGGCGAGGACCGGGGAGCTGTTTTTT CASGLRQGARTGELFF
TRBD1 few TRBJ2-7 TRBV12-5 TGTGCTAGTGGACCGTTGGGACAGGGGGTCTACGAGCAGTACTTC CASGPLGQGVYEQYF
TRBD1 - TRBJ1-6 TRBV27 TGTGCCAGCAGTCCGGGACAGGCCAGCGTAATAGGTTCATCCATCCACTTT CASSPGQASVIGSSIHF
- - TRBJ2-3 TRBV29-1 TGCAGCGTGGCGGGGGCTAGCACAGATACGCAGTATTTT CSVAGASTDTQYF
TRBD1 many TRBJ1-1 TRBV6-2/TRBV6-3 TGTGCCAGCAGTTCGGACAGGGGCGGTTTGGAAGCTTTCTTT CASSSDRGGLEAFF
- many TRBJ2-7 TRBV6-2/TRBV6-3 TGTGCCAGCAGTTACACGGGCTCCTACGAGCAGTACTTC CASSYTGSYEQYF
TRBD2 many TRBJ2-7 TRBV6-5 TGTGCCAGCAGTTTCTTTCCGGGACTAGCAACCTACGAGCAGTACTTC CASSFFPGLATYEQYF
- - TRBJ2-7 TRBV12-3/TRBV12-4 TGTGCCAGCGGACCCTCCTACGAGCAGTACTTC CASGPSYEQYF
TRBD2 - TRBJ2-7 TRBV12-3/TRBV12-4 TGTGCCAGCAGTAGGACTAGCGCCTCCTACGAGCAGTACTTC CASSRTSASYEQYF
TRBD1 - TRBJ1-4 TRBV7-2 TGTGCCAGCAGCCGCGACAGGGGCCCAACTAATGAAAAACTGTTTTTT CASSRDRGPTNEKLFF
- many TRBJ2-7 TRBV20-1 TGCAGTGCTAGACCGCTTAGCGAGCAGTACTTC CSARPLSEQYF
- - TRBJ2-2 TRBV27 TGTGCCAGCAGTTCCTTCATCGGGGAGCTGTTTTTT CASSSFIGELFF
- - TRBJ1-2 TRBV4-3 TGCGCCAGCAGCCAAGCAGTTACCTATGGCTACACCTTC CASSQAVTYGYTF
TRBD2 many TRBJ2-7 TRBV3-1 TGTGCCAGCAGCCAATACCTAGCGGGAGGCGAGCAGTACTTC CASSQYLAGGEQYF
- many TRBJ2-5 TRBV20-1 TGCAGTGCTATGAGCGTAGAGACCCAGTACTTC CSAMSVETQYF
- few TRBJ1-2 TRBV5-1 TGCGCCAGCAGCTTGGGCCCTGAGGCCATTAACTATGGCTACACCTTC CASSLGPEAINYGYTF
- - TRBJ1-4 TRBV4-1 TGCGCCAGCAGCCAAGATACGGGCTGGGAAAAACTGTTTTTT CASSQDTGWEKLFF
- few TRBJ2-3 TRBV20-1 TGCAGTGCTTTAGCCTTGGATACGCAGTATTTT CSALALDTQYF
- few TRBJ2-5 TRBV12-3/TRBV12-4 TGTGCCAGCAGTCCAAGAGGTTCGGCTAGTCTGGAGACCCAGTACTTC CASSPRGSASLETQYF
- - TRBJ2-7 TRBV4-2 TGTGCCAGCAGCCAAGTCCTACATTCCTACGAGCAGTACTTC CASSQVLHSYEQYF
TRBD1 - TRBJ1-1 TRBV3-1 TGTGCCAGCAGCGGACAGGGGGAGGTAACTGAAGCTTTCTTT CASSGQGEVTEAFF
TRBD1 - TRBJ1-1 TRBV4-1 TGCGCCAGCAGCCGCGGGGGACAGGGGGCAGGGGACACTGAAGCTTTCTTT CASSRGGQGAGDTEAFF
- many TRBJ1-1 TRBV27 TGTGCCAGCAGTTCCCCAGGGAGGGGCACTGAAGCTTTCTTT CASSSPGRGTEAFF
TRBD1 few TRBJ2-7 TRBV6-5 TGTGCCAGCAGTTACTCCCCGACAGGGGATATCGTCGAGCAGTACTTC CASSYSPTGDIVEQYF
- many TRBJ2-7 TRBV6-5 TGTGCCAGCAGTTCGCGCAGCTCCTACGAGCAGTACTTC CASSSRSSYEQYF
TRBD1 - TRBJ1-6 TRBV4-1 TGCGCCAGCAGCCAAGGGGACAGAAATTCACCCCTCCACTTT CASSQGDRNSPLHF
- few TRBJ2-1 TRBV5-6 TGTGCCAGCAGCTTGGCCGCTCAGAAAGTGGATGAGCAGTTCTTC CASSLAAQKVDEQFF
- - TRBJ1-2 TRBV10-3 TGTGCCATCAGTGACTTCTATGGCTACACCTTC CAISDFYGYTF
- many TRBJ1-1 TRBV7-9 TGTGCCAGCAGCTCTCCTTCAGTCACTGAAGCTTTCTTT CASSSPSVTEAFF
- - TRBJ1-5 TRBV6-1 TGTGCCAGCAGTGAACAGGGCCGGTATAGCAATCAGCCCCAGCATTTT CASSEQGRYSNQPQHF
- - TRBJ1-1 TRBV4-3 TGCGCCAGCAGCCAAGATCAGAGGCAGCTGAACACTGAAGCTTTCTTT CASSQDQRQLNTEAFF
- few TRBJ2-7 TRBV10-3 TGTGCCATCAGTGAGTCGGGGCAGGGCCAGCAGTACTTC CAISESGQGQQYF
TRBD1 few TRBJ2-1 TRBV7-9 TGTGCCAGCAGCTTAGGGGGACAGGGACACAATGAGCAGTTCTTC CASSLGGQGHNEQFF
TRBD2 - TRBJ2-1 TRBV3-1 TGTGCCAGCCTCCAGACTAGCGGGAGTAATGAGCAGTTCTTC CASLQTSGSNEQFF
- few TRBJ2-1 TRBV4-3 TGCGCCAGCAGCCAAGATGCCCAGGTTGGTGAGCAGTTCTTC CASSQDAQVGEQFF
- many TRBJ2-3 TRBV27 TGTGCCAGCAGTTTAGCCCCTAGTTCGGATACGCAGTATTTT CASSLAPSSDTQYF
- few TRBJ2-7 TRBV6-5 TGTGCCAGCAGTTACTCGATTGATCGGCACTACGAGCAGTACTTC CASSYSIDRHYEQYF
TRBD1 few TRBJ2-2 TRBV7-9 TGTGCCAGCAGCTTATCGGGACAGATATCCGGGGAGCTGTTTTTT CASSLSGQISGELFF
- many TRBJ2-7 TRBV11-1 TGTGCCAGCAGCTTAGAGGAGAGCTCCTACGAGCAGTACTTC CASSLEESSYEQYF
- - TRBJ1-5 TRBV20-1 TGCAGTGCCAGCAGGGATGATAGCAATCAGCCCCAGCATTTT CSASRDDSNQPQHF
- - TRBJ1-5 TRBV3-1 TGTGCCAGCAGCCCCCAGGGAGGGAGCAATCAGCCCCAGCATTTT CASSPQGGSNQPQHF
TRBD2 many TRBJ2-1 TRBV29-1 TGCAGCGTTGGAAGCGGGGGGGCTTTAGATGAGCAGTTCTTC CSVGSGGALDEQFF
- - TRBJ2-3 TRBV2 TGTGCCAGCAGTGAAACAGATACGCAGTATTTT CASSETDTQYF
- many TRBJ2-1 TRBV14 TGTGCCAGCAGCCAAGAGGGTAGGATTCTAGGAGACAATGAGCAGTTCTTC CASSQEGRILGDNEQFF
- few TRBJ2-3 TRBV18 TGTGCCAGCTCACCACCGGTGATAGATACGCAGTATTTT CASSPPVIDTQYF
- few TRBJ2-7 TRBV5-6 TGTGCCAGCAGCTCCGGGCGGGCTGAGCAGTACTTC CASSSGRAEQYF
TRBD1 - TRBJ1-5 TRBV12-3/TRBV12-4 TGTGCCAGCAGACAAACAGGGGTCAATCAGCCCCAGCATTTT CASRQTGVNQPQHF
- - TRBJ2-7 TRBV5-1 TGCGCCAGCAGCGAACCAACAAACTTCTCCTACGAGCAGTACTTC CASSEPTNFSYEQYF